A single sample is the source of the 22 T cell receptor beta chains below, sequenced in a study of T cell repertoires in cytomegalovirus infection. TCRdb re-analysed the reads in MiXCR, keeping a single row per CDR3 protein. The table has about 180,000 distinct CDR3 sequences, 14% seen once; the top ten hold about a quarter. Sequenced sample: PBMCs. The receptors were sampled from a human donor in good health (CMV status not recorded). Some clones in this sample may be carry-over from other donors' samples.

In its sample, this clonotype was seen many times. This sequence joins TRBV10-3 and TRBJ2-1; D gene ambiguous. V was cut by 0 bases and J by 1 base, with 13 bases left in between. Germline loops: CDR1 ENHRY, CDR2 SYGVKD. The CDR3 consists of 17 residues. The CDR3 reads CAISESLLSRSYNEQFF. The DNA for the CDR3 is TGTGCCATCAGTGAGTCTCTACTTAGCCGGTCCTACAATGAGCAGTTCTTC.

The V gene is TRBV29-1, the J gene TRBJ2-1, with 13 bases aligning to TRBD2. V was clipped by 3 bases and J by 0 bases; unmatched bases: 5. Germline V gene lookup returns CDR1 SQVTM and CDR2 ANQGSEA. The CDR3 is made up of 17 amino acids. This chain's CDR3 is CSVEGTSGMSSYNEQFF. The DNA of the CDR3 is TGCAGCGTTGAGGGGACTAGCGGGATGAGCTCCTACAATGAGCAGTTCTTC.

This sequence joins TRBV2 and TRBJ2-5; 12 nucleotides align to TRBD2. With 4 bases clipped from V and 5 bases from J, the junction kept 11 bases outside the gene matches. Germline V gene sequence: CDR1 SNHLY, CDR2 FYNNEI. This CDR3 has 17 amino acids. CDR3 nucleotides: TGTGCCAGCAGTGGCCCCCCGATGCTAGCGGGGGGGGAGACCCAGTACTTC. Translation: CASSGPPMLAGGETQYF.

There are many counts of this clonotype. This sequence joins TRBV12-3 or TRBV12-4 and TRBJ2-3, with D possibly TRBD1 on 5 matching bases. The CDR3 totals 14 residues. The ends were cut back, 3 bases at V and 4 bases at J, with 11 bases in the middle. DNA of the CDR3: TGTGCCAGCAGTTTTGGCAGGGTTTCAGATACGCAGTATTTT. Its translation is CASSFGRVSDTQYF.

The table lists this clonotype with many counts. The V gene is TRBV11-2, the J gene TRBJ1-5; unclear D gene. The V end lost 0 bases, the J end lost 9 bases, and 6 bases lay between the germline ends. Germline CDR1 SGHAT, CDR2 FQNNGV. This CDR3 has 12 residues. CDR3 residues: CASSLDHGPQHF. As DNA, the CDR3 is TGTGCCAGCAGCTTAGATCATGGGCCCCAGCATTTT.

The V call is TRBV6-2 or TRBV6-3, the J call TRBJ2-7; no reliable D call. The ends were cut back, 6 bases at V and 3 bases at J, with 9 bases in the middle. The CDR3 covers 12 residues. Germline values: CDR1 MNHEY, CDR2 SVGEGT. The CDR3 loop reads CASSLPVYEQYF. The CDR3 nucleotides are TGTGCCAGCAGCCTTCCGGTCTACGAGCAGTACTTC.

The rearrangement joins TRBV11-2 to TRBJ2-1; 8 positions agree with TRBD1. V gave up 5 bases and J gave up 4 bases; unmatched junction bases: 4. This CDR3 contains 14 residues. In germline, CDR1 is SGHAT, CDR2 FQNNGV. The CDR3 nucleotides are TGTGCCAGCAGCGCCCGGGACAGGTACAATGAGCAGTTCTTC. Protein sequence: CASSARDRYNEQFF.

A single count supports this clonotype. This chain joins TRBV3-1 and TRBJ1-2; TRBD1 aligns across 7 bases. This CDR3 region has 14 residues. Germline V gives CDR1 LGHDT, CDR2 YNNKEL (reference sequence). V lost 1 base and J lost 3; bases outside the gene matches: 2. The CDR3 DNA reads as TGTGCCAGCAGCCAAGGCACAGGGGACTATGGCTACACCTTC. Its protein is CASSQGTGDYGYTF.

Ten or more counts support this clonotype. The V call is TRBV4-1, the J call TRBJ1-1, with 9 bases lining up with TRBD1. CDR3 length equals 18 residues. The V segment lost 4 bases and the J segment 0 bases; nucleotides outside the gene matches: 12. Per germline, CDR1 MGHRA and CDR2 YSYEKL. The CDR3 region is CASSPIDRGRSMNTEAFF. CDR3 sequence (DNA): TGCGCCAGCAGCCCCATAGACAGGGGGAGGAGCATGAACACTGAAGCTTTCTTT.

This clonotype was counted many times. The chain has TRBV7-2 and TRBJ2-7; D not resolved. The germline gives CDR1 SGHTA, CDR2 FQGNSA. The V and J ends lost 3 bases and 0 bases respectively, with 9 bases between them. The CDR3 extends over 14 amino acids. As DNA, the CDR3 is TGTGCCAGCAGCTTTCTCTCTAGCTCCTACGAGCAGTACTTC. The encoded protein is CASSFLSSSYEQYF.

This clonotype was seen a handful of times. The CDR3 DNA reads TGTGCCAGCAGTTTGGGCGGGAGGGAGAAAGAGACCCAGTACTTC. Translation gives CASSLGGREKETQYF. The chain recombines TRBV28 with TRBJ2-5, with 9 nucleotides matching TRBD2. The junction had 5 bases not matched to a gene; V was cut back by 3 bases and J by 3 bases. CDR3 length: 15 amino acids. Germline CDR1 and CDR2: MDHEN and SYDVKM.

This clonotype has ten or more counts. The rearrangement joins TRBV7-3 to TRBJ2-1; D unresolved. The length of the CDR3 is 13 residues. Trimming took 2 bases from V and 4 from J, leaving 6 bases between them. Germline CDR1 is SGHTA and CDR2 is FQGTGA. The CDR3 spells CASSLSAYNEQFF. The CDR3 nucleotides read TGTGCCAGCAGCTTATCGGCATACAATGAGCAGTTCTTC.

The chain uses TRBV20-1 and TRBJ2-7; the match to TRBD2 covers 7 bases. Germline-derived CDR1 and CDR2 are DFQATT and SNEGSKA (reference sequence). V shed 3 bases, J shed 5 bases, and the junction held 10 bases outside the gene matches. The CDR3 consists of 14 residues. The CDR3, as DNA: TGCAGTGCTAGGCCTAGCGGAATACACCACGAGCAGTACTTC. Its translation: CSARPSGIHHEQYF.

This clonotype was observed at least ten times. The rearrangement joins TRBV12-3 or TRBV12-4 to TRBJ1-2, with D unresolved. The CDR3 runs 13 residues. With 6 bases removed from V and 6 bases from J, the gap between germline ends came to 14 bases. As DNA, the CDR3 is TGTGCCAGCAGCCCGTCCAAGGCACATGGCTACACCTTC. Its translation: CASSPSKAHGYTF.

The sample holds a few counts of this clonotype. This chain links TRBV28 with TRBJ1-2; no clear D. The CDR3 consists of 12 residues. V lost 3 bases and J 7 bases, leaving 9 bases between the germline ends. Germline CDR1 and CDR2: MDHEN and SYDVKM. The CDR3: CASSFSFVGYTF. The DNA for the CDR3 is TGTGCCAGCAGTTTTTCGTTTGTTGGCTACACCTTC.

This clonotype was counted ten times or more. CDR3 residues: CASSDSTSGVNTGELFF. As DNA, the CDR3 is TGTGCCAGCAGTGATTCGACTAGCGGGGTCAACACCGGGGAGCTGTTTTTT. The J gene is TRBJ2-2, the V gene TRBV2; 11 bases line up with TRBD2. The CDR3 length is 17 residues. Germline V gene lookup returns CDR1 SNHLY and CDR2 FYNNEI. V gave up 3 bases and J gave up 2 bases; unmatched junction bases: 5.

This clonotype was picked up many times. J is TRBJ2-5 and V is TRBV11-2, with D possibly matching TRBD1 (6 bases). The CDR3 spans 12 residues. V lost 7 bases, J lost 4 bases, and 10 bases lay in between. The germline V gene encodes CDR1 SGHAT and CDR2 FQNNGV. CDR3 protein: CASTSGVETQYF. The DNA of the CDR3 is TGTGCCAGCACCTCAGGGGTAGAGACCCAGTACTTC.

This clonotype was seen repeatedly, ten times or more. The rearrangement joins TRBV7-2 to TRBJ1-5, with 8 bases fitting TRBD1. The V and J ends lost 1 base and 5 bases, in that order; junction bases with no gene match: 1. Germline lookup yields CDR1 SGHTA and CDR2 FQGNSA. This CDR3 has 14 residues. In nucleotides, the CDR3 is TGTGCCAGCAGCTTAGTGACAGGGGATCAGCCCCAGCATTTT. This codes for CASSLVTGDQPQHF. Full variable domain (rest looked up from reference TRBV7-2 and TRBJ1-5): GAGVSQSPSNKVTEKGKDVELRCDPISGHTALYWYRQSLGQGLEFLIYFQGNSAPDKSGLPSDRFSAERTGGSVSTLTIQRTQQEDSAVYLCASSLVTGDQPQHFGDGTRLSIL.

The table lists this clonotype with many counts. This rearrangement joins TRBV7-2 to TRBJ1-3; 7 nucleotides line up with TRBD1. The CDR3 spans 14 residues. From germline, CDR1 is SGHTA and CDR2 FQGNSA. The trim removed 2 bases at V and 7 bases at J, leaving 5 bases unmatched. CDR3 bases: TGTGCCAGCAGCTTAAGCACAGGGGACAACACCATATATTTT. Its translation is CASSLSTGDNTIYF.

This clonotype was seen only a few times. The gene calls are TRBV7-2 and TRBJ1-2; 9 bases fit TRBD1. The length of the CDR3 is 15 residues. Germline V lookup: CDR1 SGHTA, CDR2 FQGNSA. V dropped 5 bases and J dropped 3; count of bases not matched to a gene: 7. DNA of the CDR3: TGTGCCAGCAGCGGACTGGACAGGGGCCACTATGGCTACACCTTC. The encoded protein is CASSGLDRGHYGYTF.

This clonotype was seen ten or more times. This chain connects TRBV12-3 or TRBV12-4 to TRBJ1-1; a weak D match, TRBD1 (5 bases). The CDR3 totals 13 residues. V was pared by 5 bases and J by 6 bases, with 13 bases between. The CDR3 DNA follows: TGTGCCAGCAGTCCCACACGGGGCGCTGAAGCTTTCTTT. Translation gives CASSPTRGAEAFF.

This chain uses TRBV20-1 with TRBJ2-1; 8 bases map to TRBD1. Per the germline V gene, CDR1 is DFQATT and CDR2 is SNEGSKA (reference sequence). J was trimmed by 6 bases and V by 6 bases; bases with no gene match: 10. The CDR3 is 14 amino acids. CDR3: CSATGTGISNEQFF. The CDR3 DNA is TGCAGTGCCACCGGGACAGGCATTTCCAATGAGCAGTTCTTC.